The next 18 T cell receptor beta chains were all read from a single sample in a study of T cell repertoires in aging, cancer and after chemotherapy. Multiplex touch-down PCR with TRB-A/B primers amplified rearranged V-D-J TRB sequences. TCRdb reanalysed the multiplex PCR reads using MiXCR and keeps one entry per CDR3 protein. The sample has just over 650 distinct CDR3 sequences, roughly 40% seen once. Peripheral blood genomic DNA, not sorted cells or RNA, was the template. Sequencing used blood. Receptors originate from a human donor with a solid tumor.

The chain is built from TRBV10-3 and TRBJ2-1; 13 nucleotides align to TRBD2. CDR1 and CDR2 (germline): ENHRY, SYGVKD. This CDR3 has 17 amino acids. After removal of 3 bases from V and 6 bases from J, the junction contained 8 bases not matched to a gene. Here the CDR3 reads CAISDPRTSGSPNEQFF. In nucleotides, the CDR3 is TGTGCCATCAGTGATCCAAGGACTAGCGGGAGTCCCAATGAGCAGTTCTTC.

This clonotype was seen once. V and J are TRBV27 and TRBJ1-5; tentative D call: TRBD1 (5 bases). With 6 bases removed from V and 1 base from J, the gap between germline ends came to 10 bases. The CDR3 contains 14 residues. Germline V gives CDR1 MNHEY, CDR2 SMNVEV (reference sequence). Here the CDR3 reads CASSYQGSNQPQHF. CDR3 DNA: TGTGCCAGCAGCTATCAGGGAAGCAATCAGCCCCAGCATTTT.

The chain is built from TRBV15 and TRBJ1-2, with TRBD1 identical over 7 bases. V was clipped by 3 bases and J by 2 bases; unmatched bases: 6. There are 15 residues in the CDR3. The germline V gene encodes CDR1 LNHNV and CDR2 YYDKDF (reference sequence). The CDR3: CATSSPQTGNYGYTF. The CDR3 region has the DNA TGTGCCACCAGCAGCCCCCAGACAGGGAACTATGGCTACACCTTC.

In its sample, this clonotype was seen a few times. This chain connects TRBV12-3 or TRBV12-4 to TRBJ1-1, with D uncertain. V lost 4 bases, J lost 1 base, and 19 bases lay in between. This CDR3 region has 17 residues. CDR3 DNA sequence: TGTGCCAGCAGTTGGGTGGGGTCGGCAGTTGGGAACACTGAAGCTTTCTTT. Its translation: CASSWVGSAVGNTEAFF.

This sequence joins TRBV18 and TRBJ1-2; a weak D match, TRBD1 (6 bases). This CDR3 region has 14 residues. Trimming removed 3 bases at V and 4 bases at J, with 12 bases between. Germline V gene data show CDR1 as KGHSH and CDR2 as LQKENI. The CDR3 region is CASSPRDTSYGYTF. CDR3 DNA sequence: TGTGCCAGCTCACCTCGGGACACCAGCTATGGCTACACCTTC.

CDR3 in DNA: TGCAGTGCTAGAGAACCGGGACAGGGTACCGCAACTAATGAAAAACTGTTTTTT. Residues: CSAREPGQGTATNEKLFF. The V and J genes are TRBV20-1 and TRBJ1-4, with 9 bases identical to TRBD1. CDR3 length: 18 residues. Germline CDR1 is DFQATT and CDR2 is SNEGSKA (reference sequence). Trimming cost V 0 bases and J 0 bases; bases outside gene matches: 8.

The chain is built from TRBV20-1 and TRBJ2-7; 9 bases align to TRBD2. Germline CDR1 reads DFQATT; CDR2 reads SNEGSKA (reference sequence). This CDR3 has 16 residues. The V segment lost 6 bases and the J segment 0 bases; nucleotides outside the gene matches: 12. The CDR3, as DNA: TGCAGTGCCATCGATTTCCGGACTAGCGTCTCCTACGAGCAGTACTTC. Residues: CSAIDFRTSVSYEQYF.

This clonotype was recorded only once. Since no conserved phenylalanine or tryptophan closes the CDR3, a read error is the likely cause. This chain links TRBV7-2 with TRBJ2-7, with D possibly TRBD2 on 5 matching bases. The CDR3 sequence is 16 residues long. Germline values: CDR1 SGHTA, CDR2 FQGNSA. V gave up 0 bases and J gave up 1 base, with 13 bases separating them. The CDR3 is CASSLAGYRGSYEQYL. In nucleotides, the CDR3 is TGTGCCAGCAGCTTAGCGGGTTACCGGGGATCCTACGAGCAGTACCTC.

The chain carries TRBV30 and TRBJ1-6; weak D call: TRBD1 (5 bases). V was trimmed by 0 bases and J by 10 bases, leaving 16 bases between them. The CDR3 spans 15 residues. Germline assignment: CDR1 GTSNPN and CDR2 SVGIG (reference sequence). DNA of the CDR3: TGTGCCTGGAGTGTGGGGGGGGGGGGTAAATCACCCCTCCACTTT. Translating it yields CAWSVGGGGKSPLHF.

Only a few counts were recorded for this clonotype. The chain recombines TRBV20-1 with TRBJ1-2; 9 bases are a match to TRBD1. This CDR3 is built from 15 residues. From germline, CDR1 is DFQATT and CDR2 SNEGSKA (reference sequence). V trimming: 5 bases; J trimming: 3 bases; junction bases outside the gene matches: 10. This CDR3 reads CSASLRDRAYYGYTF. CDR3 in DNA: TGCAGTGCTTCGCTCCGGGACAGGGCGTACTATGGCTACACCTTC.

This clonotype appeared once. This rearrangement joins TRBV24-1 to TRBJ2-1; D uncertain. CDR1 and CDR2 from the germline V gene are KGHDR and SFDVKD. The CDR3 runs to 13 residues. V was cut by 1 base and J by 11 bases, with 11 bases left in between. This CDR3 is CATSDFGRAKQFF. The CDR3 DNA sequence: TGTGCCACCAGTGATTTTGGTAGGGCTAAGCAGTTCTTC.

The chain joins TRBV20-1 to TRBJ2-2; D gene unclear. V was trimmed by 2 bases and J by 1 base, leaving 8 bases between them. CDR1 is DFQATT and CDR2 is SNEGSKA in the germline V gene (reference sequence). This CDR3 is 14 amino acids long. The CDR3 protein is CSARRAGNTGELFF. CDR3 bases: TGCAGTGCTAGAAGGGCAGGGAACACCGGGGAGCTGTTTTTT.

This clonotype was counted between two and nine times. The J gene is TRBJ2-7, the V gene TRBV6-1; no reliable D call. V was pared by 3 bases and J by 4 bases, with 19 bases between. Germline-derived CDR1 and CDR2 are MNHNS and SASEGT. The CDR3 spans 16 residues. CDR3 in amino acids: CASSESPRQGPYEQYF. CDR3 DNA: TGTGCCAGCAGTGAGTCCCCGCGGCAAGGCCCGTACGAGCAGTACTTC.

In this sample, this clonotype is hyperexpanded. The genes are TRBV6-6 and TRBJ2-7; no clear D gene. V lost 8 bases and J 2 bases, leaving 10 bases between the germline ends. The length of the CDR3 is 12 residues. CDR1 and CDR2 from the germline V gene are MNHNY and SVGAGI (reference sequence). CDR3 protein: CASGSAAYEQYF. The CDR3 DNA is TGTGCCAGCGGCTCGGCCGCCTACGAGCAGTACTTC.

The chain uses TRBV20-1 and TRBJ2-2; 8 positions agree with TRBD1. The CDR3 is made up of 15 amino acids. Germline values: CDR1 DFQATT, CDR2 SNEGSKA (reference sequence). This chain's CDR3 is CGSAPQGANTGELFF. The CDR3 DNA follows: TGCGGATCCGCCCCCCAGGGGGCAAACACCGGGGAGCTGTTTTTT.

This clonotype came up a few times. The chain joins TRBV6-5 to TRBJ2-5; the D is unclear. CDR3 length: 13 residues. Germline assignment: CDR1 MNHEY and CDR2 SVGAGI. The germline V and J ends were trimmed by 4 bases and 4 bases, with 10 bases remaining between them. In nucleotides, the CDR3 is TGTGCCAGCAGTTTCAACACCGGAGAGACCCAGTACTTC. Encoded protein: CASSFNTGETQYF.

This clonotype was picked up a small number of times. The CDR3 loop reads CASSQLAGSYEQYF. DNA for the CDR3: TGTGCCAGCAGCCAACTAGCGGGCTCCTACGAGCAGTACTTC. The V call is TRBV7-2, the J call TRBJ2-7; 9 nucleotides align to TRBD2. The CDR3 extends over 14 amino acids. Germline V lookup: CDR1 SGHTA, CDR2 FQGNSA. V trimming: 5 bases; J trimming: 0 bases; junction bases outside the gene matches: 2.

The chain's CDR3 is CASSLTGYGYTF. The CDR3 DNA is TGTGCCAGCAGCTTAACAGGGTATGGCTACACCTTC. The rearrangement joins TRBV7-9 to TRBJ1-2, with a tentative D call TRBD1 (6 bases). Germline V gene data show CDR1 as SEHNR and CDR2 as FQNEAQ (reference sequence). Trimming shortened V by 2 bases and J by 5 bases, and 6 bases separated the two germline ends. This CDR3 spans 12 amino acids.